The 2 T cell receptor beta chains listed next were all sequenced from one sample in a study of T cell changes during pregnancy in multiple sclerosis (dated by TCRdb to between 2017 and 2020). Library preparation was by the immunoSEQ multiplex PCR assay. What TCRdb holds here is the immuneACCESS table cut down to in-frame rearrangements. Part of the clones is not present; checked against another copy, under half of the missing clones reflect an unresolved V gene, and the others are unexplained. The sample yields 40,000 to 50,000 clones; approximately 92% were counted once. About 1.2% of the sample comes from the top ten. This specimen consisted of CD4+ T cells from peripheral blood mononuclear cells, obtained in the first trimester of pregnancy. The source is a female donor with multiple sclerosis, enrolled in a pregnancy study.

The chain recombines TRBV19 with TRBJ2-2, with D uncertain. This CDR3 contains 14 residues. The V end lost 6 bases, the J end lost 4 bases, and 12 bases lay between the germline ends. Germline CDR1 reads LNHDA; CDR2 reads SQIVND (reference sequence). The CDR3 here is CASRKRVGTGELFF. CDR3 bases: TGTGCCAGTAGAAAACGGGTAGGCACCGGGGAGCTGTTTTTT.

V gene TRBV5-1 combines with J gene TRBJ2-3; D perhaps matches TRBD2 (5 bases). This CDR3 contains 14 residues. The germline CDR1 and CDR2 sequences are SGHRS and YFSETQ. The germline V and J ends were trimmed by 0 bases and 5 bases, with 10 bases remaining between them. The CDR3 loop reads CASSLVSGEDTQYF. For the CDR3, the DNA is TGCGCCAGCAGCTTGGTGAGCGGCGAAGATACGCAGTATTTT.